The 28 T cell receptor beta chains below were found in one sample sequenced in a study of T cell responses to AZD1222 COVID-19 vaccine. TCRdb keeps only in-frame clones here, not all; method: immunoSEQ multiplex PCR. The data contain some 140,000 clones, 92% of them seen just once; the ten biggest clones take up 1.5% to 2%. Source: peripheral blood, taken on day 0 of AZD1222 vaccination. These receptors were collected from an adult in good health.

The V call is TRBV12-3 or TRBV12-4, the J call TRBJ2-1; no clear D. The CDR3 has 11 residues. V lost 3 bases and J lost 6, with 3 bases in between. CDR3 sequence (DNA): TGTGCCAGCAGTTTCCTCAATGAGCAGTTCTTC. Protein product: CASSFLNEQFF.

The CDR3 protein is CASSLLTQETQYF. DNA for the CDR3: TGTGCCAGCAGTTTACTTACCCAAGAGACCCAGTACTTC. The chain couples TRBV12-3 or TRBV12-4 to TRBJ2-5; D is ambiguous. V shed 2 bases and J shed 1 base, with 5 bases lying between them. This CDR3 region has 13 residues.

The V gene is TRBV5-4, the J gene TRBJ1-2; the match to TRBD1 covers 9 bases. This CDR3 region has 14 residues. Germline V gene lookup returns CDR1 SGHNT and CDR2 YYREEE (reference sequence). V lost 4 bases to trimming and J lost 2 bases; unmatched junction nucleotides: 3. CDR3 in amino acids: CASSEDRGNYGYTF. The CDR3 DNA follows: TGTGCCAGCAGCGAAGACAGGGGGAACTATGGCTACACCTTC.

The chain recombines TRBV9 with TRBJ2-1, with 12 bases matching TRBD2. Trimming at V came to 3 bases and at J to 14 bases, leaving 6 bases not matched to a gene. The CDR3 is 13 amino acids. The V gene's germline CDR1 is SGDLS and CDR2 YYNGEE. Here the CDR3 DNA reads TGTGCCAGCAGCGCCCAGACTAGCGGGGGAAAGTTCTTC. Its translation is CASSAQTSGGKFF.

The V and J genes are TRBV5-5 and TRBJ1-1; maybe TRBD1 (5 bases). The CDR3 is 14 amino acids. V was clipped by 1 base and J by 4 bases, with 11 bases between them. Germline V CDR1 and CDR2: SGHKS, YYEKEE (reference sequence). The CDR3: CASSLFRGGTEAFF. The CDR3 bases are TGTGCCAGCAGCTTGTTCCGGGGCGGCACTGAAGCTTTCTTT.

In regard to this clone: With a much larger clone just one base away, this may be a read error. The V and J genes are TRBV2 and TRBJ2-1, with 8 bases lining up with TRBD2. The length of the CDR3 is 14 residues. Germline CDR1 reads SNHLY; CDR2 reads FYNNEI. V shed 3 bases and J 4 bases; nucleotides not matched to a gene: 2. In DNA form, the CDR3 reads TGTGCCAGCAGTGACTCGGGGGGGTACAATGAGCAGTTCTTC. It encodes CASSDSGGYNEQFF.

This clone was seen once. The chain recombines TRBV6-5 with TRBJ1-5; D perhaps matches TRBD1 (6 bases). Germline CDR1 MNHEY, CDR2 SVGAGI. The CDR3 spans 14 residues. V was shortened by 5 bases and J by 0 bases, with 8 bases between the two germline ends. The CDR3 protein is CASSRGDSNQPQHF. CDR3 coding DNA: TGTGCCAGCAGTAGGGGGGATAGCAATCAGCCCCAGCATTTT.

The rearrangement links TRBV5-1 to TRBJ2-7; 11 nucleotides line up with TRBD2. V lost 3 bases, J lost 4 bases, and 6 bases stayed unmatched. Germline lookup yields CDR1 SGHRS and CDR2 YFSETQ. The CDR3 spans 15 residues. For the CDR3, the DNA is TGCGCCAGCAGCTCGGGACTAGCGGCGCGTTACGAGCAGTACTTC. Its translation: CASSSGLAARYEQYF.

The gene calls are TRBV4-3 and TRBJ2-3; D tentatively reads TRBD1 or TRBD2 (5 bases each). The V gene lost 1 base and the J gene lost 3 bases, with 11 bases spanning the gap. The CDR3 covers 15 residues. Germline V gene sequence: CDR1 LGHNA, CDR2 YSLEER. CDR3 amino acids: CASSQVSGGTDTQYF. The CDR3 DNA is TGCGCCAGCAGCCAAGTGTCTGGGGGAACAGATACGCAGTATTTT.

The CDR3 reads CASSPQVTNYGYTF. The CDR3 bases are TGTGCCAGCAGTCCCCAGGTGACTAACTATGGCTACACCTTC. The J gene is TRBJ1-2, the V gene TRBV28, with D hard to call. V was trimmed by 5 bases and J by 0 bases, leaving 10 bases between them. The CDR3 contains 14 residues. Germline lookup yields CDR1 MDHEN and CDR2 SYDVKM.

This clone was recorded once. The chain links TRBV6-2 or TRBV6-3 to TRBJ2-7; 14 positions agree with TRBD2. CDR3 length: 17 amino acids. V gave up 4 bases and J gave up 0 bases; unmatched junction bases: 5. Looked up from germline, CDR1 is MNHEY and CDR2 is SVGEGT. The CDR3: CASSWTSGGTSSYEQYF. CDR3 bases: TGTGCCAGCAGTTGGACTAGCGGGGGGACAAGCTCCTACGAGCAGTACTTC.

The CDR3 nucleotides are TGTGCCATCAGTGATCCGGGGGGGGCGGGCACAGATACGCAGTATTTT. This sequence encodes CAISDPGGAGTDTQYF. V gene TRBV10-3 combines with J gene TRBJ2-3, with 8 bases lining up with TRBD2. V lost 3 bases, J lost 1 base, and 6 bases stayed unmatched. Per the germline V gene, CDR1 is ENHRY and CDR2 is SYGVKD. This CDR3 contains 16 residues.

V and J are TRBV3-1 (or the pseudogene TRBV3-2) and TRBJ1-1; 8 bases line up with TRBD1. Germline CDR1 reads LGHDT; CDR2 reads YNNKEL (reference sequence). The CDR3 sequence is 12 residues long. Trimming cost V 4 bases and J 8 bases; bases outside gene matches: 3. The CDR3 is CASSPRDREAFF. In DNA form, the CDR3 reads TGTGCCAGCAGCCCCCGGGACAGGGAAGCTTTCTTT.

The chain couples TRBV12-3 or TRBV12-4 to TRBJ1-2, with no clear D. The CDR3 is 12 residues long. Trimming stripped 3 bases from V and 5 bases from J, with 7 bases between. The CDR3 DNA sequence: TGTGCCAGCAGTTTGAGCAAATATGGCTACACCTTC. Encoded protein: CASSLSKYGYTF.

The V and J genes are TRBV25-1 and TRBJ1-2; D unclear. CDR3 length equals 15 residues. V was trimmed by 2 bases and J by 0 bases, leaving 10 bases between them. CDR1 and CDR2 from the germline V gene are MGHDK and SYGVNS. In nucleotides, the CDR3 is TGTGCCAGCAGTGAAGGCCCTAGGCCTAACTATGGCTACACCTTC. This sequence encodes CASSEGPRPNYGYTF.

This chain joins TRBV18 and TRBJ1-1, with TRBD1 identical over 10 bases. V shed 3 bases, J shed 7 bases, and the junction held 8 bases outside the gene matches. CDR3 size: 15 residues. Germline V gene data show CDR1 as KGHSH and CDR2 as LQKENI. CDR3 bases: TGTGCCAGCTCACCCATGGGACAGGGGCTGCGTGAAGCTTTCTTT. Protein: CASSPMGQGLREAFF.

The chain is built from TRBV15 and TRBJ1-2; no clear D gene. CDR1 and CDR2 from the germline V gene are LNHNV and YYDKDF (reference sequence). CDR3 length: 13 amino acids. V was shortened by 0 bases and J by 4 bases, with 6 bases between the two germline ends. The CDR3 loop reads CATSRDRSYGYTF. CDR3 in DNA: TGTGCCACCAGCAGAGATCGGTCCTATGGCTACACCTTC.

This chain joins TRBV2 and TRBJ2-2, with D uncertain. The germline V gene encodes CDR1 SNHLY and CDR2 FYNNEI. The CDR3 extends over 16 amino acids. V dropped 3 bases and J dropped 6 bases, with 17 bases sitting between them. The CDR3 loop is CASSDSPGISAGELFF. The CDR3 bases are TGTGCCAGCAGTGACAGTCCTGGGATCAGTGCCGGGGAGCTGTTTTTT. Full variable domain (rest looked up from reference TRBV2 and TRBJ2-2): EPEVTQTPSHQVTQMGQEVILRCVPISNHLYFYWYRQILGQKVEFLVSFYNNEISEKSEIFDDQFSVERPDGSNFTLKIRSTKLEDSAMYFCASSDSPGISAGELFFGEGSRLTVL.

The chain uses TRBV5-4 and TRBJ1-2; 10 nucleotides line up with TRBD1. The CDR3 is 16 residues long. Losses at the gene ends were 3 bases for V and 7 bases for J; bases not matched to a gene: 12. Germline assignment: CDR1 SGHNT and CDR2 YYREEE (reference sequence). The DNA of the CDR3 is TGTGCCAGCAGCTGGGGACAGGGGCGGAGTTCCCCTGGCTACACCTTC. It codes for CASSWGQGRSSPGYTF.

CDR3: CASSLDGPYEQYF. CDR3 bases: TGTGCCAGCAGCTTAGACGGCCCCTACGAGCAGTACTTC. The chain carries TRBV7-8 and TRBJ2-7; no clear D. Germline-derived CDR1 and CDR2 are SGHVS and FQNEAQ. The CDR3 is 13 amino acids. The V gene lost 1 base and the J gene lost 2 bases, with 6 bases spanning the gap.

The V call is TRBV19, the J call TRBJ2-2; D is undetermined. The germline gives CDR1 LNHDA, CDR2 SQIVND (reference sequence). The CDR3 has 15 residues. The V and J ends lost 1 base and 9 bases respectively, with 15 bases between them. The CDR3 nucleotides read TGTGCCAGTAGTATAGGGGTCAGAACCGTCCGGGAGCTGTTTTTT. Translation: CASSIGVRTVRELFF.

The V gene is TRBV7-2, the J gene TRBJ2-3, with D maybe TRBD1 (6 bases). CDR3 length: 14 amino acids. V was pared by 3 bases and J by 9 bases, with 16 bases between. Germline CDR1 is SGHTA and CDR2 is FQGNSA. CDR3 sequence reads: CASSFRLRDKTQYF. Here the CDR3 DNA reads TGTGCCAGCAGCTTCCGACTTAGGGACAAAACGCAGTATTTT.

In the case of this clone: In the same sample, other DNA sequences code for this CDR3. DNA of the CDR3: TGTGCCAGCAGCTCCCCGGGACAGGGTACCTACGAGCAGTACTTC. It is translated as CASSSPGQGTYEQYF. The V call is TRBV7-9, the J call TRBJ2-7, with 9 positions matching TRBD1. The germline gives CDR1 SEHNR, CDR2 FQNEAQ (reference sequence). The V gene end was trimmed by 4 bases and the J gene end by 2 bases; junction bases not matched to a gene: 6. This CDR3 is built from 15 residues. The full variable domain, with the rest looked up from reference TRBV7-9 and TRBJ2-7, is DTGVSQNPRHKITKRGQNVTFRCDPISEHNRLYWYRQTLGQGPEFLTYFQNEAQLEKSRLLSDRFSAERPKGSFSTLEIQRTEQGDSAMYLCASSSPGQGTYEQYFGPGTRLTVT.

The V and J genes are TRBV7-2 and TRBJ1-3; weak D call: TRBD1 (5 bases). The CDR3 has 14 residues. Deletions cut 0 bases from V and 7 bases from J, with 10 bases between. Germline-derived CDR1 and CDR2 are SGHTA and FQGNSA. The CDR3 nucleotides are TGTGCCAGCAGCTTAGCACCAGGGCTGAACACCATATATTTT. Its protein product is CASSLAPGLNTIYF. The full variable domain, rest sourced from reference TRBV7-2 and TRBJ1-3, is GAGVSQSPSNKVTEKGKDVELRCDPISGHTALYWYRQSLGQGLEFLIYFQGNSAPDKSGLPSDRFSAERTGGSVSTLTIQRTQQEDSAVYLCASSLAPGLNTIYFGEGSWLTVV.

In DNA, the CDR3 is TGTGCCTGGAGTGTACAGGGGCACCCTGGCAATCAGCCCCAGCATTTT. This gives the protein CAWSVQGHPGNQPQHF. The chain recombines TRBV30 with TRBJ1-5; TRBD1 matches 7 bases. Trimming removed 0 bases from V and 2 bases from J; junction bases left unmatched: 7. Looked up from germline, CDR1 is GTSNPN and CDR2 is SVGIG (reference sequence). There are 16 residues in the CDR3.

The chain joins TRBV4-3 to TRBJ2-5; the match to TRBD1 covers 9 bases. J gave up 2 bases and V 1 base, and 2 bases lay outside the gene matches. CDR1 is LGHNA and CDR2 is YSLEER in the germline V gene. The CDR3 sequence is 15 residues long. DNA of the CDR3: TGCGCCAGCAGCCAAGGGACAGGGGTGCAAGAGACCCAGTACTTC. Translation: CASSQGTGVQETQYF.

The sample holds a few counts of this clone. The chain joins TRBV11-3 to TRBJ2-2; D is ambiguous. Germline CDR1 is SGHNT and CDR2 is YENEEA. This CDR3 is built from 14 residues. The V end was cut by 0 bases, the J end by 6 bases, with 8 bases between. This CDR3 reads CASSLERTPGELFF. CDR3 sequence (DNA): TGTGCCAGCAGCTTAGAACGGACCCCCGGGGAGCTGTTTTTT.

This sequence joins TRBV7-2 and TRBJ2-5, with 8 bases identical to TRBD2. V lost 1 base, J lost 2 bases, and 6 bases stayed unmatched. CDR3 size: 16 residues. The V gene's germline CDR1 is SGHTA and CDR2 FQGNSA. In DNA, the CDR3 is TGTGCCAGCAGCTTAGGGGCGGGGGGACTACAAGAGACCCAGTACTTC. The encoded protein is CASSLGAGGLQETQYF.